One and the same sample provided the 8 T cell receptor beta chains below, sequenced in a study. TCRdb re-analysed the 5' RACE reads in MiXCR, keeping a single row per CDR3 protein. The table lists about 57,000 distinct CDR3 sequences, around 26% of them singletons. Sequencing was performed on tumor-infiltrating memory CD4+ T cells sorted from the breast tumor. As to subset: memory CD4+ T cells, CD4+CD45RO+CD25-. Receptor source: a female donor with breast cancer.

On this clonotype itself: This may stem from a read error, because a much larger clone lies one nucleotide away. The chain employs TRBV20-1 and TRBJ1-1, with TRBD1 matching 10 bases. V was clipped by 6 bases and J by 11 bases; unmatched bases: 9. Per germline, CDR1 DFQATT and CDR2 SNEGSKA (reference sequence). The CDR3 sequence is 12 residues long. CDR3: CSALHGTGEAFF. The CDR3 DNA reads as TGCAGTGCCCTCCATGGGACAGGGGAGGCTTTCTTT.

This chain uses TRBV5-1 with TRBJ2-6; no clear D. Germline loops: CDR1 SGHRS, CDR2 YFSETQ. V dropped 6 bases and J dropped 0 bases, with 10 bases sitting between them. There are 15 residues in the CDR3. The CDR3 protein is CASTWGSSGANVLTF. CDR3 in DNA: TGCGCCAGCACCTGGGGTAGCTCTGGGGCCAACGTCCTGACTTTC.

This clonotype was found a few times. V is TRBV7-3 and J is TRBJ2-1, with 7 positions matching TRBD1. J lost 6 bases, V lost 5 bases, and 10 bases had no gene match. This CDR3 contains 15 residues. Germline V CDR1 and CDR2: SGHTA, FQGTGA. CDR3 region: CASSAYRGAGNEQFF. CDR3 nucleotides: TGTGCCAGCAGCGCTTACAGGGGTGCGGGCAATGAGCAGTTCTTC.

This chain joins TRBV18 and TRBJ1-2, with 11 bases lining up with TRBD1. CDR1 and CDR2 from the germline V gene are KGHSH and LQKENI. This CDR3 has 14 amino acids. With V trimmed by 6 bases and J by 8 bases, 8 bases remained unmatched. CDR3 coding DNA: TGTGCCAGCTCCGGACAGGGGGCGCCTAAGGGCTACACCTTC. The encoded protein is CASSGQGAPKGYTF.

This clonotype was found a few times. The chain combines TRBV7-6 with TRBJ2-7; no firm D call. The ends were cut back, 5 bases at V and 5 bases at J, with 13 bases in the middle. Germline assignment: CDR1 SGHVS and CDR2 FNYEAQ. This CDR3 comprises 13 residues. Written as DNA, the CDR3 is TGTGCCAGCAGCGGACGTCCCGCCAACGAGCAGTACTTC. Encoded protein: CASSGRPANEQYF.

This chain connects TRBV10-3 to TRBJ2-3, with D unresolved. The CDR3 contains 14 residues. Deletions cut 3 bases from V and 0 bases from J, with 7 bases between. CDR1 and CDR2 (germline): ENHRY, SYGVKD. CDR3 DNA sequence: TGTGCCATCAGTGAAGTGGTTAGCACAGATACGCAGTATTTT. Its translation: CAISEVVSTDTQYF.

This rearrangement joins TRBV5-5 to TRBJ1-5; D gene unclear. Trimming cost V 4 bases and J 4 bases, with 12 bases left between them. The CDR3 consists of 14 residues. CDR1 and CDR2 from the germline V gene are SGHKS and YYEKEE (reference sequence). This CDR3 reads CASSPGSSNQPQHF. CDR3 bases: TGTGCCAGCAGCCCGGGGAGTTCGAATCAGCCCCAGCATTTT.

The chain has TRBV5-1 and TRBJ1-1, with a tentative D call TRBD1 (5 bases). This CDR3 comprises 15 residues. V was pared by 5 bases and J by 0 bases, with 14 bases between. The germline gives CDR1 SGHRS, CDR2 YFSETQ. The DNA of the CDR3 is TGCGCCAGCAGAATAGGGACGGGTATGAACACTGAAGCTTTCTTT. Protein product: CASRIGTGMNTEAFF. Variable domain in full (rest from reference TRBV5-1 and TRBJ1-1): KAGVTQTPRYLIKTRGQQVTLSCSPISGHRSVSWYQQTPGQGLQFLFEYFSETQRNKGNFPGRFSGRQFSNSRSEMNVSTLELGDSALYLCASRIGTGMNTEAFFGQGTRLTVV.